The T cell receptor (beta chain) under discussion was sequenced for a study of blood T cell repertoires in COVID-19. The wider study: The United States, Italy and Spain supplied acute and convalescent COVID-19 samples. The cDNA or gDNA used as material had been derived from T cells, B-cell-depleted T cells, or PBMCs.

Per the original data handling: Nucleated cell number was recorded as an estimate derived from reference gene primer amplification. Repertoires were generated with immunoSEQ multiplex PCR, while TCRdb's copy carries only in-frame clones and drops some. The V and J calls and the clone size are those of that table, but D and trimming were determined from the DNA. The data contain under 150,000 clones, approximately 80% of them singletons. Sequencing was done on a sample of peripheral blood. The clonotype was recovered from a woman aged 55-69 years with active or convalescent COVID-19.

For the CDR3, the DNA is TGCGCCAGCAGCTTGTCGGCAGGCCAACAAGAGACCCAGTACTTC. Its protein product is CASSLSAGQQETQYF. The chain carries TRBV5-1 and TRBJ2-5; D remains ambiguous. Trimming removed 1 base at V and 2 bases at J, with 12 bases between. CDR1 and CDR2 (germline): SGHRS, YFSETQ. The CDR3 loop spans 15 amino acids.